The 24 T cell receptor beta chains reported below all come from one sample, sequenced in a study of blood T cell repertoires in COVID-19. Profiled with immunoSEQ multiplex PCR; TCRdb holds only in-frame clones, not every one. There are around 67,000 clones in the sample; about 90% occur only once, and approximately 5% lies in the top ten. The sample comprised peripheral blood. These receptors came from a man aged 45-65 years with active COVID-19.

The chain combines TRBV7-2 with TRBJ1-5; D not certain. The length of the CDR3 is 15 residues. Per germline, CDR1 SGHTA and CDR2 FQGNSA. Trimming shortened V by 3 bases and J by 6 bases, and 15 bases separated the two germline ends. The CDR3, as DNA: TGTGCCAGCAGCTTGGCAGCCCCAGAGGGTCAGCCCCAGCATTTT. Translating it yields CASSLAAPEGQPQHF.

CDR3 region: CSASRSAYEQYF. In DNA, the CDR3 is TGCAGTGCTAGTCGCAGCGCCTACGAGCAGTACTTC. This sequence joins TRBV20-1 and TRBJ2-7; D uncertain. Germline values: CDR1 DFQATT, CDR2 SNEGSKA (reference sequence). This CDR3 is 12 amino acids long. The V end lost 3 bases, the J end lost 2 bases, and 8 bases lay between the germline ends.

The chain is built from TRBV11-1 and TRBJ2-1; 8 nucleotides match TRBD2. Trimming cost V 4 bases and J 15 bases; bases outside gene matches: 11. The CDR3 sequence is 13 residues long. Germline assignment: CDR1 SGHAT and CDR2 FQDESV (reference sequence). CDR3 DNA sequence: TGTGCCAGCAGCTCAACGCCAACCGGGACTAGGTTCTTC. Translating gives CASSSTPTGTRFF. Supplemented by reference TRBV11-1 and TRBJ2-1, the full variable domain reads EAEVAQSPRYKITEKSQAVAFWCDPISGHATLYWYRQILGQGPELLVQFQDESVVDDSQLPKDRFSAERLKGVDSTLKIQPAELGDSAMYLCASSSTPTGTRFFGPGTRLTVL.

The chain carries TRBV27 and TRBJ1-1; possible D gene TRBD1, 6 bases. V gave up 5 bases and J gave up 1 base, with 23 bases separating them. This CDR3 is built from 18 residues. Looked up from germline, CDR1 is MNHEY and CDR2 is SMNVEV (reference sequence). This CDR3 is CASSQGWQGPFRNTEAFF. The DNA for the CDR3 is TGTGCCAGCAGTCAGGGGTGGCAGGGACCATTCCGGAACACTGAAGCTTTCTTT.

This chain joins TRBV19 and TRBJ2-7, with 9 bases aligning to TRBD2. The V segment lost 3 bases and the J segment 2 bases; nucleotides outside the gene matches: 2. The germline gives CDR1 LNHDA, CDR2 SQIVND (reference sequence). The CDR3 totals 14 residues. CDR3 protein: CASSILAGAYEQYF. The CDR3 DNA is TGTGCCAGTAGTATTTTAGCGGGAGCCTACGAGCAGTACTTC.

This sequence joins TRBV12-3 or TRBV12-4 and TRBJ2-7; 12 bases map to TRBD1. The CDR3 length is 13 residues. V was clipped by 8 bases and J by 7 bases; unmatched bases: 6. CDR3 loop: CASSGTGGAEQYF. DNA for the CDR3: TGTGCCAGCTCCGGGACAGGGGGCGCGGAGCAGTACTTC.

This rearrangement joins TRBV29-1 to TRBJ2-1; TRBD1 matches 10 bases. Per the germline V gene, CDR1 is SQVTM and CDR2 is ANQGSEA. J gave up 2 bases and V 3 bases, and 4 bases lay outside the gene matches. This CDR3 comprises 15 residues. The CDR3 protein is CSVDRTGGAYNEQFF. Here the CDR3 DNA reads TGCAGCGTTGACCGGACAGGGGGGGCCTACAATGAGCAGTTCTTC.

The J gene is TRBJ1-1, the V gene TRBV18; D perhaps matches TRBD1 (5 bases). The ends were cut back, 4 bases at V and 5 bases at J, with 17 bases in the middle. Germline assignment: CDR1 KGHSH and CDR2 LQKENI. The CDR3 runs 15 residues. CDR3 in amino acids: CASSRSRGYGTEAFF. The CDR3 coding sequence is TGTGCCAGCTCACGTTCACGGGGGTACGGGACTGAAGCTTTCTTT.

The chain links TRBV30 to TRBJ1-1; 8 positions agree with TRBD1. CDR3 length: 15 residues. The V and J ends lost 0 bases and 7 bases, in that order; junction bases with no gene match: 10. The germline CDR1 and CDR2 sequences are GTSNPN and SVGIG (reference sequence). CDR3 in DNA: TGTGCCTGGAGTGTACGTGGACAGGGCAGGATTGAAGCTTTCTTT. It yields the protein CAWSVRGQGRIEAFF.

The V call is TRBV6-9, the J call TRBJ1-2, with TRBD1 identical over 7 bases. Germline lookup yields CDR1 MNHGY and CDR2 SVAAGI. V was clipped by 5 bases and J by 0 bases; unmatched bases: 9. CDR3 length: 16 residues. CDR3 sequence (DNA): TGTGCCAGCAGTCAACGTGACAGGGTAACTAACTATGGCTACACCTTC. Amino acids: CASSQRDRVTNYGYTF.

Written as DNA, the CDR3 is TGTGCCAGCAGTGACGGGGGCACTGAAGCTTTCTTT. This gives the protein CASSDGGTEAFF. The chain has TRBV2 and TRBJ1-1, with D maybe TRBD1 (5 bases). Germline V gene data show CDR1 as SNHLY and CDR2 as FYNNEI. V lost 3 bases and J lost 4, with 6 bases in between. This CDR3 has 12 residues.

CDR3 region: CASSPSNRNSPLHF. The CDR3 bases are TGTGCCAGCAGCCCCTCTAATCGGAATTCACCCCTCCACTTT. The genes are TRBV6-4 and TRBJ1-6; D uncertain. V shed 6 bases and J shed 7 bases, with 13 bases lying between them. Germline V gene lookup returns CDR1 MRHNA and CDR2 SNTAGT. The CDR3 is 14 residues long.

The gene calls are TRBV5-1 and TRBJ2-7; D is perhaps TRBD1 (5 bases). In germline, CDR1 is SGHRS, CDR2 YFSETQ. The V end was cut by 5 bases, the J end by 5 bases, with 14 bases between. There are 13 residues in the CDR3. CDR3 sequence: CASRSAGKNEQYF. DNA for the CDR3: TGCGCCAGCAGGTCGGCAGGGAAAAACGAGCAGTACTTC.

V usage is TRBV6-6 and J usage is TRBJ2-7; 8 positions agree with TRBD1. V lost 4 bases and J lost 2; bases outside the gene matches: 7. This CDR3 contains 15 residues. Per germline, CDR1 MNHNY and CDR2 SVGAGI (reference sequence). The CDR3 DNA is TGTGCCAGCAGTTTAGACGGGACAGGAGCCTACGAGCAGTACTTC. Amino acids: CASSLDGTGAYEQYF.

DNA for the CDR3: TGTGCCAGCAGACTAACTAGCGGGACTTACAATGAGCAGTTCTTC. It specifies CASRLTSGTYNEQFF. This chain connects TRBV28 to TRBJ2-1, with 10 bases aligning to TRBD2. Germline CDR1 reads MDHEN; CDR2 reads SYDVKM. J was trimmed by 4 bases and V by 6 bases; bases with no gene match: 6. CDR3 size: 15 residues. The full variable domain, in which reference TRBV28 and TRBJ2-1 provide the parts outside the CDR3, is DVKVTQSSRYLVKRTGEKVFLECVQDMDHENMFWYRQDPGLGLRLIYFSYDVKMKEKGDIPEGYSVSREKKERFSLILESASTNQTSMYLCASRLTSGTYNEQFFGPGTRLTVL.

A word on this clone: Compared with germline, one end of the junction differs, possibly owing to a read error. This chain connects TRBV12-3 or TRBV12-4 to TRBJ1-2; D uncertain. The CDR3 length is 13 residues. The CDR3 here is CVSRELSNYGYTF. The CDR3 DNA follows: TGTGTCAGCCGGGAGCTTTCTAACTATGGCTACACCTTC.

This rearrangement joins TRBV30 to TRBJ1-6; 8 nucleotides match TRBD1. The CDR3 sequence is 13 residues long. Losses at the gene ends were 5 bases for V and 7 bases for J; bases not matched to a gene: 4. Germline V lookup: CDR1 GTSNPN, CDR2 SVGIG (reference sequence). The CDR3 sequence is CAWGGQGNSPLHF. In nucleotides, the CDR3 is TGTGCCTGGGGAGGACAGGGAAATTCACCCCTCCACTTT.

This clone showed up just once. This chain uses TRBV28 with TRBJ2-7; TRBD2 aligns across 7 bases. Germline V gives CDR1 MDHEN, CDR2 SYDVKM. The CDR3 spans 14 residues. V lost 5 bases to trimming and J lost 0 bases; unmatched junction nucleotides: 4. CDR3 coding DNA: TGTGCCAGCAGTCGAGCGGGGAGCTCCTACGAGCAGTACTTC. This codes for CASSRAGSSYEQYF.

The V call is TRBV7-9, the J call TRBJ2-3; TRBD2 aligns across 11 bases. Germline loops: CDR1 SEHNR, CDR2 FQNEAQ (reference sequence). The CDR3 is made up of 18 amino acids. V shed 2 bases and J 0 bases; nucleotides not matched to a gene: 7. Here the CDR3 reads CASSLILAGGLSTDTQYF. The CDR3 DNA is TGTGCCAGCAGCTTAATCCTAGCGGGAGGCTTAAGCACAGATACGCAGTATTTT.

The chain has TRBV29-1 and TRBJ1-1, with unresolved D. Germline V lookup: CDR1 SQVTM, CDR2 ANQGSEA. The CDR3 has 11 residues. V gave up 4 bases and J gave up 5 bases, with 8 bases separating them. CDR3 nucleotides: TGCAGCGTTGCGCGATGGACTGAAGCTTTCTTT. Residues: CSVARWTEAFF.

The genes are TRBV5-1 and TRBJ2-1; the match to TRBD2 covers 9 bases. V shed 1 base and J 12 bases; nucleotides not matched to a gene: 11. The germline CDR1 and CDR2 sequences are SGHRS and YFSETQ. CDR3 size: 15 residues. CDR3 sequence (DNA): TGCGCCAGCAGCTTGTTAGCGGGAGCACCGGGCGCGCAGTTCTTC. Amino acid sequence: CASSLLAGAPGAQFF.

This chain connects TRBV3-1 (or the pseudogene TRBV3-2) to TRBJ2-7; D gene uncertain. The V gene's germline CDR1 is LGHDT and CDR2 YNNKEL (reference sequence). V lost 1 base and J lost 4, with 8 bases in between. The CDR3 loop spans 13 amino acids. CDR3 amino acids: CASSQGHQYEQYF. The CDR3 region has the DNA TGTGCCAGCAGCCAAGGGCACCAATACGAGCAGTACTTC.

This clone was counted only a few times. The V gene is TRBV6-5, the J gene TRBJ1-5, with D possibly TRBD1 on 5 matching bases. V was pared by 6 bases and J by 5 bases, with 11 bases between. CDR1 MNHEY and CDR2 SVGAGI come from the germline V gene. The CDR3 extends over 13 amino acids. DNA for the CDR3: TGTGCCAGCAGCCAAGACAGTTATCAGCCCCAGCATTTT. Translating it yields CASSQDSYQPQHF.

The V and J genes are TRBV11-2 and TRBJ2-3; 12 positions agree with TRBD2. The V gene's germline CDR1 is SGHAT and CDR2 FQNNGV. After removal of 5 bases from V and 3 bases from J, the junction contained 6 bases not matched to a gene. The CDR3 covers 16 residues. The CDR3 is CASSRRLAGVTDTQYF. As DNA, the CDR3 is TGTGCCAGCAGCCGACGACTAGCGGGAGTAACAGATACGCAGTATTTT.